This T cell receptor (beta chain) was sequenced for a study of somatic mutations in cytotoxic T cells in rheumatoid arthritis. Profiled with immunoSEQ multiplex PCR; TCRdb holds only in-frame clones, not every one. Here the sample spans 20,000 to 25,000 clones, about 83% being singletons. CDR3 length: 17 amino acids. V lost 0 bases to trimming and J lost 0 bases, with 16 bases between them. Germline-derived CDR1 and CDR2 are SGHRS and YFSETQ. The chain has TRBV5-1 and TRBJ2-7, with D possibly being TRBD2 (5 bases). This sequence originates from an adult with rheumatoid arthritis. Material for sequencing was CD8+ T cells sorted from blood. CDR3 sequence: CASSLVGSLFSSYEQYF. The CDR3 region has the DNA TGCGCCAGCAGCTTGGTGGGGAGTTTGTTTAGCTCCTACGAGCAGTACTTC.